This is a list of T cell receptor beta chains from one sample in a study of blood T cell repertoires in COVID-19. Repertoires were generated with immunoSEQ multiplex PCR, while TCRdb's copy carries only in-frame clones and drops some. This sample has roughly 150,000 clones, with over 80% found just once. Sample: peripheral blood. All receptors come from a woman older than 75 with active or convalescent COVID-19. CDR3s include the opening cysteine and the closing phenylalanine or tryptophan. The D gene is left open where the match is weak. Clone sizes are given selectively: once, few, many, or a class where the clone is expanded.

v_call	j_call	d_call	clone_size	cdr3_nt	cdr3_aa
TRBV7-9	TRBJ2-5	.	few	TGTGCCAGCAGCTTAGTCCCTAGCCAAGAGACCCAGTACTTC	CASSLVPSQETQYF
TRBV18	TRBJ1-2	.	once	TGTGCCAGCTCAGGAGACAGGACTAACTATGGCTACACCTTC	CASSGDRTNYGYTF
TRBV19	TRBJ1-3	TRBD1	few	TGTGCCAGTAGTACGGACAGGCGCTCTGGAAACACCATATATTTT	CASSTDRRSGNTIYF
TRBV9	TRBJ1-2	TRBD1	once	TGTGCCAGCAGCGCCACAGGGGGCAAAGGGGGCTACACCTTC	CASSATGGKGGYTF
TRBV18	TRBJ2-1	.	.	TGTGCCAGCTCACGTGGCGAGGCCTCCTCCAATGAGCAGTTCTTC	CASSRGEASSNEQFF
TRBV2	TRBJ2-1	TRBD1	few	TGTGCCTGTGACCCCGGGACAGGGGCCCATGAGCAGTTCTTC	CACDPGTGAHEQFF
TRBV5-5	TRBJ2-1	.	.	TGTGCCAGCAGCGAGGGGGGGAGATACAATGAGCAGTTCTTC	CASSEGGRYNEQFF
TRBV9	TRBJ2-5	.	.	TGTGCCAGCAGCCCTAGTCTAGAGGGGACCCAGTACTTC	CASSPSLEGTQYF
TRBV11-2	TRBJ1-1	.	.	TGTGCCAGCAGCAGACTCAGGGACACTGAAGCTTTCTTT	CASSRLRDTEAFF
TRBV14	TRBJ2-2	.	.	TGTGCCAGCAGCCAACAGTTAGCCGACACCGGGGAGCTGTTTTTT	CASSQQLADTGELFF
TRBV2	TRBJ1-1	.	.	TGTGCCAGCAGGTTCGGGGAGAACACTGAAGCTTTCTTT	CASRFGENTEAFF
TRBV3-1/TRBV3-2	TRBJ2-7	.	.	TGTGCCAGCAGCCATCATGACATTACCTCCTACGAGCAGTACTTC	CASSHHDITSYEQYF
TRBV21-1	TRBJ2-1	.	.	TGTGCCAGCAGCAAAGCTGGCCAGTACAATGAGCAGTTCTTC	CASSKAGQYNEQFF
TRBV10-2	TRBJ1-3	.	.	TGCGCCAGCAGTGAGTACAGTGGAAACACCATATATTTT	CASSEYSGNTIYF
TRBV20-1	TRBJ2-3	.	.	TGCAGTGCTAGTAGCGTGAGCACAGATACGCAGTATTTT	CSASSVSTDTQYF
TRBV5-1	TRBJ1-1	.	once	TGCGCCAGCAATCTCGAAGGACAAAGGAGCACTGAAGCTTTCTTT	CASNLEGQRSTEAFF